This TCR beta chain was sequenced in a study of blood T cell repertoires in COVID-19. Across the study: Samples came from the United States, Italy and Spain, spanning acute and convalescent COVID-19. Sources were T cells, B-cell-depleted T cells, or PBMCs; the material itself was cDNA or gDNA.

Here immunoSEQ multiplex PCR was the method, and the copy in TCRdb shows in-frame clones only, minus some. The table shows 200,000 to 250,000 clones, with about 90% occurring only once. Notes on this clone: This specimen includes other DNA sequences encoding the same CDR3.

CDR1 is GTSNPN and CDR2 is SVGIG in the germline V gene (reference sequence). This CDR3 is built from 13 residues. Between the trimmed V and J ends, which lost 0 bases and 2 bases, there was a span of 7 bases. This chain joins TRBV30 and TRBJ1-1, with D possibly being TRBD1 (5 bases). The clonotype originates from a man aged 30-40 years with COVID-19, enrolled during active disease. Specimen: peripheral blood. CDR3 DNA sequence: TGTGCCTGGAGTGTACAGGTAAACACTGAAGCTTTCTTT. It specifies CAWSVQVNTEAFF.